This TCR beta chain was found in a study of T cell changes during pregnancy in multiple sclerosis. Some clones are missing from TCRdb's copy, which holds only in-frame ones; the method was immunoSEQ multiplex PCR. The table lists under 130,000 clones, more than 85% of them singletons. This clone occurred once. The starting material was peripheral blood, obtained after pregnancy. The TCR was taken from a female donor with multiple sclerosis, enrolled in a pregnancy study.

The CDR3 loop is CASSVPMTGNSGANVLTF. The CDR3 DNA sequence: TGTGCCAGCAGCGTTCCAATGACAGGGAACTCTGGGGCCAACGTCCTGACTTTC. This chain joins TRBV9 and TRBJ2-6; 7 bases are shared with TRBD1. The CDR3 loop spans 18 amino acids. Germline-derived CDR1 and CDR2 are SGDLS and YYNGEE. V trimming: 2 bases; J trimming: 0 bases; junction bases outside the gene matches: 8.